This T cell receptor (beta chain) was found in a study of response to subunit inactivated influenza vaccine. The germline CDR1 and CDR2 sequences are DFQATT and SNEGSKA (reference sequence). With 6 bases clipped from V and 3 bases from J, the junction kept 11 bases outside the gene matches. The CDR3 is made up of 14 amino acids. TCRdb called the RT-PCR reads again in MiXCR, with one record for every CDR3 protein. The table records around 490,000 distinct CDR3 sequences, 7.6% of them present only once. V and J are TRBV20-1 and TRBJ2-7, with 7 bases aligning to TRBD1. The origin of this receptor is a man aged 45-69 years who received an inactivated influenza vaccine. Sequenced here: PBMCs from blood, sampled roughly 24 months after vaccination. Here the CDR3 reads CSATTGFSIYEQYF. The CDR3, as DNA: TGCAGTGCCACGACAGGGTTCAGTATCTACGAGCAGTACTTC.